The clone carrying this T cell receptor (beta chain) was counted ten times or more. Its antigen remains unknown. This CDR3 has 15 amino acids. The V gene's germline CDR1 is LGHNA and CDR2 YNFKEQ. With 4 bases removed from V and 0 bases from J, the gap between germline ends came to 13 bases. Researchers prepared the TCRbeta library using unique molecular identifiers, the study reports. TCRdb passed the PCR reads through MiXCR, listing each CDR3 protein once. The table lists approximately 32,000 distinct CDR3 sequences, under 7.5% of them singletons, with around 25% in the top ten. This sample stems from a study of T-cell reconstitution after alpha-beta-depleted transplantation in children. Study-wide points: Where alpha-beta T cells came from about two months after transplant was reportedly several hundred expanded graft clones.

This clonotype was obtained from a child younger than two who had a stem cell transplant for acute myeloid leukemia, so the T cells may come from the graft donor. This rearrangement joins TRBV4-2 to TRBJ2-7; the D call may be TRBD1 or TRBD2 (6 bases each). The sequenced sample was peripheral blood, obtained 60 days after TCRalphabeta/CD19-depleted stem cell transplant. CDR3: CASSPGGSSSYEQYF. In DNA form, the CDR3 reads TGTGCCAGCAGCCCCGGGGGCTCGAGCTCCTACGAGCAGTACTTC.